This entry lists 6 T cell receptor beta chains sequenced from one sample in a study of vaccination effects on CD4 cells after COVID-19. Clones were read by immunoSEQ multiplex PCR, and TCRdb kept only the in-frame ones, dropping some. Among under 55,000 clones, 75% were seen once, and the ten largest hold just under 30%. Before any sequencing was done, the ViraFEST assay used viral peptide pools to expand antigen-specific CD4+ T cells. It was after approximately 10 days of culture that CD4+ T cells were isolated. SARS-CoV-2 infection was confirmed by PCR in the person between March and December 2020. No antigen has been assigned to these receptors. Sequences were derived from CD4+ T cells from PBMCs cultured with a peptide pool, sampled before COVID-19 vaccination. The receptors originated from a human donor who had a prior SARS-CoV-2 infection.

There are a few counts of this clone. This chain links TRBV18 with TRBJ2-5; the D gene is possibly TRBD2 (6 bases). V gave up 2 bases and J gave up 3 bases, with 13 bases separating them. The V gene's germline CDR1 is KGHSH and CDR2 LQKENI. The CDR3 totals 15 residues. The CDR3 reads CASSPFSGGKETQYF. The CDR3 DNA is TGTGCCAGCTCACCATTCTCCGGCGGGAAAGAGACCCAGTACTTC.

This clone was found a few times. The rearrangement uses TRBV5-1 and TRBJ2-6; D is uncertain. The V gene's germline CDR1 is SGHRS and CDR2 YFSETQ. Trimming shortened V by 0 bases and J by 2 bases, and 9 bases separated the two germline ends. The length of the CDR3 is 16 residues. The CDR3 protein is CASSLGAITGANVLTF. For the CDR3, the DNA is TGCGCCAGCAGCTTGGGGGCCATAACTGGGGCCAACGTCCTGACTTTC.

The rearrangement joins TRBV4-2 to TRBJ2-3; 9 bases agree with TRBD2. CDR1 and CDR2 from the germline V gene are LGHNA and YNFKEQ. The V segment lost 0 bases and the J segment 0 bases; nucleotides outside the gene matches: 13. The CDR3 totals 20 residues. The CDR3 loop is CASSQDPHAGGRWSTDTQYF. CDR3 DNA: TGTGCCAGCAGCCAAGATCCCCATGCGGGGGGGCGCTGGAGCACAGATACGCAGTATTTT.

This rearrangement joins TRBV9 to TRBJ1-3; D gene ambiguous. There are 14 residues in the CDR3. V lost 4 bases and J lost 0, with 8 bases in between. CDR1 is SGDLS and CDR2 is YYNGEE in the germline V gene. CDR3 DNA: TGTGCCAGCAGCACCTGGGGCTCTGGAAACACCATATATTTT. Translation gives CASSTWGSGNTIYF.

J is TRBJ1-2 and V is TRBV5-4; D possibly corresponds to TRBD1 (5 bases). The CDR3 runs to 12 residues. V lost 1 base to trimming and J lost 5 bases, with 6 bases between them. Per the germline V gene, CDR1 is SGHNT and CDR2 is YYREEE (reference sequence). The CDR3 sequence is CASSLPGYGYTF. CDR3 in DNA: TGTGCCAGCAGCTTGCCAGGGTATGGCTACACCTTC.

This clone has a single count. This chain links TRBV2 with TRBJ2-5; weak D call: TRBD1 (6 bases). The CDR3 extends over 13 amino acids. Trimming removed 4 bases from V and 5 bases from J, with 11 bases in between. CDR1 is SNHLY and CDR2 is FYNNEI in the germline V gene. The CDR3 region is CASSAYRVETQYF. The CDR3, as DNA: TGTGCCAGCAGTGCTTACAGGGTCGAGACCCAGTACTTC.